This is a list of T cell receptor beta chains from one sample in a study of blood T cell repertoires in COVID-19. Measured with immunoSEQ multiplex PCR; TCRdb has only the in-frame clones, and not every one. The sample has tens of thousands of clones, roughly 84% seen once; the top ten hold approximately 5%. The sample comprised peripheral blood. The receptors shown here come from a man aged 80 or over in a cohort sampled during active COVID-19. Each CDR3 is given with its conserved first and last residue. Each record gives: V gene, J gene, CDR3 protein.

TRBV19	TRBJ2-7	CASSIDQLAYEQYF
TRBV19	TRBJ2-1	CASSKTSGSNEQFF
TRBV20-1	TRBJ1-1	CSANDRVVTEAFF
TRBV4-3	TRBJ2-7	CASSQDFSYEQYF
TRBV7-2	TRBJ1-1	CASSWDRGRTEAFF
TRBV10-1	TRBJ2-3	CASSYRDRGQNTQYF
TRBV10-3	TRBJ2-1	CAISESSTSGNSYNEQFF
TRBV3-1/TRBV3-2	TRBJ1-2	CASSQGTAINYGYTF
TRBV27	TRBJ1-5	CASSPRTGGFNQPQHF
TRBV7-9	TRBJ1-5	CASSRTGESNQPQHF
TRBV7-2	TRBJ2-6	CASTGSSGANVLTF
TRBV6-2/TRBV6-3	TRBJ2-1	CASSRGQGVINEQFF
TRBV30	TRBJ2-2	CAWSVPGGANTGELFF
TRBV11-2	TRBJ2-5	CASRLAGGSETQYF
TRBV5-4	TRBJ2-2	CASSKGLAGGENTGELFF
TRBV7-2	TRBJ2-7	CASSDAKSGGYEQYF
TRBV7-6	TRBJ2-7	CASSPREGPTYEQYF
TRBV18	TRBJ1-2	CASSSGGGYGYTF
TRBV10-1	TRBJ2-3	CASSDSKGYSAGTDTQYF
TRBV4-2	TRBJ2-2	CASSQDGGSVNTGELFF
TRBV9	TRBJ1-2	CASSLDEGGDYGYTF
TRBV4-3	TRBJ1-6	CASSQMASEHSPLHF
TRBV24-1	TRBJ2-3	CATSDLGEEKRASSTDTQYF
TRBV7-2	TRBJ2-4	CASSSGTSGGVLVKNIQYF
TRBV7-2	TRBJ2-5	CASSPTRGGQETQYF
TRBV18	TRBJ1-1	CASSPPRRGPEAFF
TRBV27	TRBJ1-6	CASSKPGQYNSPLHF
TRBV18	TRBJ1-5	CASSPPGDQPQHF
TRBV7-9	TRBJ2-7	CASSLGGTSIDEQYF
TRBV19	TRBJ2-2	CASTGIGELFF
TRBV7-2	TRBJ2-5	CASSGEVQETQYF
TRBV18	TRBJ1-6	CASSPGQGLYNSPLHF
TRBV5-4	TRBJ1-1	CASSLAVKNTEAFF
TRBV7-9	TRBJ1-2	CASSLGDRGFGGYTF
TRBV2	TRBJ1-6	CASRYHGTGRSNSPLHF
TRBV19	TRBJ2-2	CASGTGATGELFF
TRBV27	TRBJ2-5	CASSPLQGLSYQETQYF
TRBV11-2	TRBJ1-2	CASSLGVRNRVGKVYGYTF
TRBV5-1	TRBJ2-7	CASSSGRNEQYF
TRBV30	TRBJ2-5	CAWGAGSGRETQYF
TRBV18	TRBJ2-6	CASSQIGGESTGANVLTF
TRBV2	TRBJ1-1	CASKQMNTEAFF
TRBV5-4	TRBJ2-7	CASSFSGTGGYEQYF
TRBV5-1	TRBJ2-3	CASSLGLADSDTQYF
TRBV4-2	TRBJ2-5	CASSQDSGQSWETQYF
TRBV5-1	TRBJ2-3	CASSSGTGFTDTQYF
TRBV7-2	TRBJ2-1	CASSLLGTNYNEQFF
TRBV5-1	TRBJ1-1	CASREQGEVNTEAFF
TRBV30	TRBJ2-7	CAWRTSGSYEQYF
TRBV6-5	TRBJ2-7	CASRAYRTGHYEQYF
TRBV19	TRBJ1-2	CASSSQPVNYGYTF
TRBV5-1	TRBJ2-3	CASSGGQGADTQYF
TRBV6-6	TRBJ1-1	CASSSGTGLRHTEAFF
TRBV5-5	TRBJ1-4	CASSPDRADEKLFF